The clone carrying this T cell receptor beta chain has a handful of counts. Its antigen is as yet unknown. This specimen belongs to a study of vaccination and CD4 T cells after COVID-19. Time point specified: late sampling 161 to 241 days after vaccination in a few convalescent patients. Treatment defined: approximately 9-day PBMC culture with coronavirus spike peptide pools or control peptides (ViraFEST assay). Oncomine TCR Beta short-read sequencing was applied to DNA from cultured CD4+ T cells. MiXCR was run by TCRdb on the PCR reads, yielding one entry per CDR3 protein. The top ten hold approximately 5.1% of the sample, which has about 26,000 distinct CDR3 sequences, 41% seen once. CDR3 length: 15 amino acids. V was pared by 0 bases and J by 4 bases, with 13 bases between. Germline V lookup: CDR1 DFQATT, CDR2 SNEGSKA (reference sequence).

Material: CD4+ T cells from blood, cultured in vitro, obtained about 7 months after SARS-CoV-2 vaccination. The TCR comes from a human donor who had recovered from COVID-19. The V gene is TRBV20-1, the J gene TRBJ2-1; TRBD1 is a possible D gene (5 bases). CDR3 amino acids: CSARDRQSSYNEQFF. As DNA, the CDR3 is TGCAGTGCTAGAGACCGACAGTCGTCGTACAATGAGCAGTTCTTC.